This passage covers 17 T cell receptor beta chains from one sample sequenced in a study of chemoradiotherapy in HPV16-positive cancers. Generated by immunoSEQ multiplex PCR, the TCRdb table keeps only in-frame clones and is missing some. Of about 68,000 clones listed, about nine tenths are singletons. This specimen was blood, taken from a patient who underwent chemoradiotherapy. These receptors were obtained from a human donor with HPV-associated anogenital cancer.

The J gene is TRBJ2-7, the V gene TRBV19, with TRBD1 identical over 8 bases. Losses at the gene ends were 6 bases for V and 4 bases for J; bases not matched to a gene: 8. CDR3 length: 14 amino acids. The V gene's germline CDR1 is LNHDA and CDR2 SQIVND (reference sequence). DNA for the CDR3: TGTGCCAGTAGCCCGTATGACAGGGGATACGAGCAGTACTTC. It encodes CASSPYDRGYEQYF.

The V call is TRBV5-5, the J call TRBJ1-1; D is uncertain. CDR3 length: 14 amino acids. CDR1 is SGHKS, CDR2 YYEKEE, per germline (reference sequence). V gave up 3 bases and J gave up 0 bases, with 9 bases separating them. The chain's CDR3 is CASSSSWLNTEAFF. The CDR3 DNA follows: TGTGCCAGCAGCTCGTCCTGGTTGAACACTGAAGCTTTCTTT. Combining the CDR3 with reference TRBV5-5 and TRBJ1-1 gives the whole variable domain DAGVTQSPTHLIKTRGQQVTLRCSPISGHKSVSWYQQVLGQGPQFIFQYYEKEERGRGNFPDRFSARQFPNYSSELNVNALLLGDSALYLCASSSSWLNTEAFFGQGTRLTVV.

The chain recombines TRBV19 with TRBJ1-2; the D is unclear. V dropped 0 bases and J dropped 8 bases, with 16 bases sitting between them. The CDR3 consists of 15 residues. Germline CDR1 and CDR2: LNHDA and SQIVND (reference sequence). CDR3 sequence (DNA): TGTGCCAGTAGTATAGATCTAGGCGGGAGCAGCGGCTACACCTTC. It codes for CASSIDLGGSSGYTF. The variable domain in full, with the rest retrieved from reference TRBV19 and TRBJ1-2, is DGGITQSPKYLFRKEGQNVTLSCEQNLNHDAMYWYRQDPGQGLRLIYYSQIVNDFQKGDIAEGYSVSREKKESFPLTVTSAQKNPTAFYLCASSIDLGGSSGYTFGSGTRLTVV.

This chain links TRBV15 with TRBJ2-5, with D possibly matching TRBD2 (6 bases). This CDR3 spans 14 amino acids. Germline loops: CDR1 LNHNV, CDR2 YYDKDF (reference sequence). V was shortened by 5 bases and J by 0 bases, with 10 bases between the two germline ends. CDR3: CATSSRGHQETQYF. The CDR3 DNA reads TGTGCCACCAGCTCGCGGGGTCACCAAGAGACCCAGTACTTC.

In DNA form, the CDR3 reads TGTGCCAGCAGTTTCGATTCTATCGGAGGGGGCCACTACGAGCAGTACTTC. It specifies CASSFDSIGGGHYEQYF. This chain joins TRBV27 and TRBJ2-7, with a weak D call TRBD1 (7 bases). Germline CDR1 and CDR2: MNHEY and SMNVEV (reference sequence). The CDR3 loop spans 17 amino acids. The germline V and J ends were trimmed by 3 bases and 3 bases, with 21 bases remaining between them.

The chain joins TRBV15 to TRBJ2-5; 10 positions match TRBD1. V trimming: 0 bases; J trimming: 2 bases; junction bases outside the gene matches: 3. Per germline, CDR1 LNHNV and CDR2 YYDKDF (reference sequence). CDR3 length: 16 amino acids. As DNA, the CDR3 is TGTGCCACCAGCAGAGAAAGGGACAGGGGACAAGAGACCCAGTACTTC. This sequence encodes CATSRERDRGQETQYF.

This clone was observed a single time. The DNA for the CDR3 is TGTGCCAGCACCACAAATCGGGGGACGAATCAGCCCCAGCATTTT. It encodes CASTTNRGTNQPQHF. The chain has TRBV2 and TRBJ1-5, with D possibly being TRBD1 (5 bases). Trimming left V 7 bases short and J 4 bases short, with 17 bases between. The germline gives CDR1 SNHLY, CDR2 FYNNEI. CDR3 length: 15 residues.

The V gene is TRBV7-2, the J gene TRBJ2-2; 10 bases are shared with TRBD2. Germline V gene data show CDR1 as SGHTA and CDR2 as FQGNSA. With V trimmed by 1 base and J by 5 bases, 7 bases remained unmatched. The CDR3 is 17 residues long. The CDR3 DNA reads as TGTGCCAGCAGCTTAGTAGTCCTAGCGGGAGAAACCGGGGAGCTGTTTTTT. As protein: CASSLVVLAGETGELFF.

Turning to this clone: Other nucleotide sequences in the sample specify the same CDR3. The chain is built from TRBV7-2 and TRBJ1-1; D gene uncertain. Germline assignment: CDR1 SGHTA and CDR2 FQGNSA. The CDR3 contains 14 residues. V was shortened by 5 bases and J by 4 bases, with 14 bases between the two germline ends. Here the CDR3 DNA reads TGTGCCAGCAGCCTAGGCGGGGTACCCACTGAAGCTTTCTTT. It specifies CASSLGGVPTEAFF.

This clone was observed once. CDR3 DNA sequence: TGCAGCGTTGAGGGCCAGTATTTCACTGAAGCTTTCTTT. Residues: CSVEGQYFTEAFF. The chain joins TRBV29-1 to TRBJ1-1; D ambiguous. CDR1 and CDR2 (germline): SQVTM, ANQGSEA. The CDR3 is made up of 13 amino acids. Deletions cut 3 bases from V and 4 bases from J, with 12 bases between.

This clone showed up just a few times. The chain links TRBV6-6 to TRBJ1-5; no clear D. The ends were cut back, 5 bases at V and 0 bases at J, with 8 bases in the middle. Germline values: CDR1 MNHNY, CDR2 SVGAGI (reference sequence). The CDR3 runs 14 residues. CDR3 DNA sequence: TGTGCCAGCAGTGCGGGAGATAGCAATCAGCCCCAGCATTTT. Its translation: CASSAGDSNQPQHF.

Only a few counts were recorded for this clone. The CDR3 nucleotides are TGCAGCGTTGGGACCGACAGTTATGGCTACACCTTC. Encoded protein: CSVGTDSYGYTF. The chain is built from TRBV29-1 and TRBJ1-2; a weak D match, TRBD1 (5 bases). This CDR3 is 12 amino acids long. Germline CDR1 reads SQVTM; CDR2 reads ANQGSEA. V lost 4 bases to trimming and J lost 5 bases, with 11 bases between them.

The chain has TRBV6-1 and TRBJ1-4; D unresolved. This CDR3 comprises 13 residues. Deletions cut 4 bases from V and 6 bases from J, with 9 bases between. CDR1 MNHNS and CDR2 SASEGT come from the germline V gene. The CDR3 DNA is TGTGCCAGCAGTGGACACAGAGATGAAAAACTGTTTTTT. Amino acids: CASSGHRDEKLFF.

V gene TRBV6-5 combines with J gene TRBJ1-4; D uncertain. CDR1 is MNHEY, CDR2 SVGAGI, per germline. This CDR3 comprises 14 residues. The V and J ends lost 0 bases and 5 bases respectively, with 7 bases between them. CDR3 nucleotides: TGTGCCAGCAGTTACTCCAGAAGGAATGAAAAACTGTTTTTT. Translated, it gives CASSYSRRNEKLFF.

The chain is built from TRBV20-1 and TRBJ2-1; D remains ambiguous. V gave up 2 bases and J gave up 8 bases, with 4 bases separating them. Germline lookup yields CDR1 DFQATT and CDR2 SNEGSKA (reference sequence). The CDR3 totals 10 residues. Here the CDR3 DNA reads TGCAGTGCTAGACGAGATGAGCAGTTCTTC. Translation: CSARRDEQFF.

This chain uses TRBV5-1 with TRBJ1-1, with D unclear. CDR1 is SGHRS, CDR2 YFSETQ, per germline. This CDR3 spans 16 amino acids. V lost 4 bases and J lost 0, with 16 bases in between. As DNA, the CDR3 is TGCGCCAGCAGCCAGGCGGTGTACCAGATGAACACTGAAGCTTTCTTT. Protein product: CASSQAVYQMNTEAFF. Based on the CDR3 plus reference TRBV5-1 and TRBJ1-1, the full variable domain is KAGVTQTPRYLIKTRGQQVTLSCSPISGHRSVSWYQQTPGQGLQFLFEYFSETQRNKGNFPGRFSGRQFSNSRSEMNVSTLELGDSALYLCASSQAVYQMNTEAFFGQGTRLTVV.

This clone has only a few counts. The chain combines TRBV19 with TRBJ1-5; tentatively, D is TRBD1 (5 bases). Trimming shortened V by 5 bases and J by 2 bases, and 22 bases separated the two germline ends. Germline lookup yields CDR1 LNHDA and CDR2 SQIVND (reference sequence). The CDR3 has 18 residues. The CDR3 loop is CASSAPFDSPVGNQPQHF. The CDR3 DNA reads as TGTGCCAGTAGTGCCCCCTTCGACAGCCCGGTAGGCAATCAGCCCCAGCATTTT.